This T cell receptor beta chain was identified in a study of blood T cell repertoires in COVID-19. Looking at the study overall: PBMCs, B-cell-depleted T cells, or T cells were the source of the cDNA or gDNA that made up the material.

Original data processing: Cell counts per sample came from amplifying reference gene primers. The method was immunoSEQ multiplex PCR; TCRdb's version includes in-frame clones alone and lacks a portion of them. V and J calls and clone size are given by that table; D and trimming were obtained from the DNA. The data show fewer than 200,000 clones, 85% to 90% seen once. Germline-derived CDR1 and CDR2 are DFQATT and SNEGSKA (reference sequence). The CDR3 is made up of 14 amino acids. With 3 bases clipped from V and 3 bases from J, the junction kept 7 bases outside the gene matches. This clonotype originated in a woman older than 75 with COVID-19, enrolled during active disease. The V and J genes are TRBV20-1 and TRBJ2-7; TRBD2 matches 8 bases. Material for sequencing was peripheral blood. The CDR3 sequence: CSASRTSGHYEQYF. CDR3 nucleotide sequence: TGCAGTGCTAGTCGAACTAGCGGTCACTACGAGCAGTACTTC.